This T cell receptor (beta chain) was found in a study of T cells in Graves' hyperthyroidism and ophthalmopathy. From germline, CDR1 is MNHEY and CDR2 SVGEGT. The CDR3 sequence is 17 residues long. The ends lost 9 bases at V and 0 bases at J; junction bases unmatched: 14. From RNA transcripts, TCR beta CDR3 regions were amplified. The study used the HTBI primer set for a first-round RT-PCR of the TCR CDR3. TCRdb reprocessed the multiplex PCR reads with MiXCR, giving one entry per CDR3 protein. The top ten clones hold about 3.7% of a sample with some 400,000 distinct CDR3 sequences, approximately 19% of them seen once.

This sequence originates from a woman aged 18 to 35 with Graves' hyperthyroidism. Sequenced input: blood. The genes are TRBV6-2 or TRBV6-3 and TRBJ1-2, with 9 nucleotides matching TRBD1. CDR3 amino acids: CASSRVQGATTNYGYTF. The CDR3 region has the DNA TGTGCCAGTTCCCGGGTACAGGGGGCGACTACTAACTATGGCTACACCTTC.